This entry concerns a single TCR beta chain. Amplification of TCR beta used genomic DNA extracted from peripheral blood. V lost 5 bases and J 4 bases, leaving 17 bases between the germline ends. The CDR3 extends over 15 amino acids. Looked up from germline, CDR1 is LNHDA and CDR2 is SQIVND (reference sequence). The sample originates from a study of T cell repertoires in aging, cancer and after chemotherapy. Rearranged V-D-J TRB sequences were amplified with a mixed TRB-A/B primer pool. TCRdb analysed the multiplex PCR reads with MiXCR anew, one entry per CDR3 protein. The table records about 4,500 distinct CDR3 sequences, about 64% of them present only once.

Sample: blood. This TCR was sampled from a human donor with a solid tumor. This chain links TRBV19 with TRBJ1-2, with unresolved D. The CDR3 coding sequence is TGTGCCAGTAGTCCGAACGAGGGATGGGGCTATGGCTACACCTTC. This sequence encodes CASSPNEGWGYGYTF.